The clone carrying this TCR beta chain was seen once. The entry originates in a study of cytomegalovirus exposure and HLA in healthy donors. Sequencing used immunoSEQ multiplex PCR; TCRdb keeps in-frame clones, though not all of them. The sample lists some 250,000 clones; around 88% were seen once. Germline CDR1 MNHNY, CDR2 SVGAGI (reference sequence). The germline V and J ends were trimmed by 2 bases and 1 base, with 6 bases remaining between them. CDR3 length: 13 amino acids. The J gene is TRBJ2-7, the V gene TRBV6-6; unclear D gene. This clonotype was sampled from a woman aged 25-40 years in good health and CMV-seropositive. The specimen sequenced was PBMCs. CDR3 sequence reads: CASSYSQSYEQYF. The CDR3 region has the DNA TGTGCCAGCAGTTACAGTCAGTCCTACGAGCAGTACTTC.